One sample yielded the 15 T cell receptor beta chains listed below, sequenced in a study of technical replicates of blood from a few donors. This table comes from immunoSEQ multiplex PCR, and its TCRdb copy is limited to in-frame clones, with some not included. The repertoire consists of tens of thousands of clones, with about 95% occurring once and the leading ten covering less than 3.5%. Source material: PBMCs. All receptors come from a human donor in good health. Some clones in this sample may be carry-over from other donors' samples.

V usage is TRBV29-1 and J usage is TRBJ2-6, with a possible D match to TRBD1 (5 bases). Germline assignment: CDR1 SQVTM and CDR2 ANQGSEA. V lost 4 bases, J lost 3 bases, and 10 bases lay in between. The CDR3 is 14 amino acids. The CDR3 reads CSVGQSGGANVLTF. CDR3 nucleotide sequence: TGCAGCGTTGGACAGTCAGGTGGGGCCAACGTCCTGACTTTC.

The chain uses TRBV6-1 and TRBJ2-7; TRBD1 matches at 10 bases. Per germline, CDR1 MNHNS and CDR2 SASEGT. Trimming cost V 9 bases and J 7 bases; bases outside gene matches: 15. This CDR3 comprises 15 residues. CDR3 sequence (DNA): TGTGCCAGTGCTACCCGACCGGGACAGGGGTGGGAGCAGTACTTC. It specifies CASATRPGQGWEQYF.

This clone appeared a single time. The chain is built from TRBV5-4 and TRBJ2-7; 9 bases are a match to TRBD1. Germline values: CDR1 SGHNT, CDR2 YYREEE (reference sequence). Unmatched junction bases numbered 11, after V lost 4 bases and J lost 6 bases. This CDR3 has 15 residues. CDR3: CASSPGGTGPREQYF. CDR3 coding DNA: TGTGCCAGCAGCCCCGGGGGGACAGGGCCCCGCGAGCAGTACTTC.

The V and J genes are TRBV6-4 and TRBJ2-1; the match to TRBD2 covers 11 bases. The germline V gene encodes CDR1 MRHNA and CDR2 SNTAGT. This CDR3 contains 15 residues. Losses at the gene ends were 9 bases for V and 8 bases for J; bases not matched to a gene: 12. The CDR3 is CARSPGLAASDEQFF. In DNA, the CDR3 is TGTGCCAGATCCCCGGGACTAGCGGCCTCGGATGAGCAGTTCTTC.

J is TRBJ1-2 and V is TRBV2; perhaps TRBD1 as D (6 bases). Trimming removed 4 bases at V and 6 bases at J, with 15 bases between. The CDR3 has 14 residues. Per the germline V gene, CDR1 is SNHLY and CDR2 is FYNNEI. CDR3 sequence reads: CASSGGGRYDGYTF. The CDR3, as DNA: TGTGCCAGCAGTGGAGGGGGACGTTATGATGGCTACACCTTC.

The chain links TRBV18 to TRBJ1-2; 11 bases agree with TRBD1. Germline V lookup: CDR1 KGHSH, CDR2 LQKENI. Trimming took 3 bases from V and 7 from J; bases not matched to a gene: 4. CDR3 size: 14 residues. CDR3 region: CASSPPGQGVGYTF. CDR3 bases: TGTGCCAGCTCACCTCCGGGACAGGGGGTTGGCTACACCTTC.

This clone came up once. The chain links TRBV2 to TRBJ2-5, with 8 positions matching TRBD1. The CDR3 spans 14 residues. V lost 7 bases, J lost 2 bases, and 6 bases stayed unmatched. In germline, CDR1 is SNHLY, CDR2 FYNNEI. CDR3 DNA sequence: TGTGCCAGCACCGGGACAGGAGCACAAGAGACCCAGTACTTC. The encoded protein is CASTGTGAQETQYF.

The V and J genes are TRBV2 and TRBJ2-3, with 14 bases identical to TRBD2. The CDR3 has 15 amino acids. V gave up 6 bases and J gave up 2 bases; unmatched junction bases: 1. The V gene's germline CDR1 is SNHLY and CDR2 FYNNEI. For the CDR3, the DNA is TGTGCCAGCAGGACTAGCGGGAGGGCCACAGATACGCAGTATTTT. Translation gives CASRTSGRATDTQYF.

V gene TRBV10-3 combines with J gene TRBJ2-5; 13 nucleotides line up with TRBD2. With 6 bases clipped from V and 2 bases from J, the junction kept 6 bases outside the gene matches. The germline V gene has CDR1 ENHRY and CDR2 SYGVKD. The CDR3 is 16 amino acids. The CDR3 DNA reads as TGTGCCATCAGGGAGGGACTAGCGGGGCAACAAGAGACCCAGTACTTC. The encoded protein is CAIREGLAGQQETQYF.

The chain uses TRBV13 and TRBJ2-7; tentative D call: TRBD2 (5 bases). The V end was cut by 5 bases, the J end by 5 bases, with 13 bases between. Germline values: CDR1 PRHDT, CDR2 FYEKMQ (reference sequence). The CDR3 spans 13 residues. The CDR3 loop is CASSRTGKNEQYF. The CDR3 DNA reads as TGTGCCAGCAGCCGGACTGGGAAGAACGAGCAGTACTTC.

This clone appeared once. V usage is TRBV9 and J usage is TRBJ2-5, with TRBD1 matching 7 bases. V shed 4 bases and J 5 bases; nucleotides not matched to a gene: 11. The CDR3 consists of 15 residues. Germline CDR1 and CDR2: SGDLS and YYNGEE. The CDR3 bases are TGTGCCAGCAGCTATCCGGGACCCAGGGGGGAGACCCAGTACTTC. Amino acid sequence: CASSYPGPRGETQYF.

The V gene is TRBV6-1, the J gene TRBJ1-1; no clear D gene. This CDR3 has 14 amino acids. Germline loops: CDR1 MNHNS, CDR2 SASEGT. V lost 1 base, J lost 6 bases, and 12 bases lay in between. As DNA, the CDR3 is TGTGCCAGCAGTGAAGGGGCCGGGAGGTCTGAAGCTTTCTTT. This encodes CASSEGAGRSEAFF.

This chain links TRBV21-1 with TRBJ1-3; the table's TRBD1 call for D was not verified on the DNA. TRBV21-1 constitutes a pseudogene. CDR3 length: 20 residues. The CDR3 sequence: CASSKKRSRGQGIGGNTIYF. The CDR3 DNA sequence: TGTGCCAGCAGCAAAAAGAGGAGCAGGGGCCAAGGGATCGGTGGAAACACCATATATTTT.

This chain connects TRBV7-9 to TRBJ2-2; D unresolved. Trimming left V 5 bases short and J 10 bases short, with 11 bases between. Germline CDR1 reads SEHNR; CDR2 reads FQNEAQ (reference sequence). The CDR3 is made up of 12 amino acids. The CDR3 DNA is TGTGCCAGCAGCGAGCTCGGTGAGGAGCTGTTTTTT. Its protein product is CASSELGEELFF.

V usage is TRBV2 and J usage is TRBJ2-7; 8 bases are shared with TRBD1. There are 17 residues in the CDR3. V was pared by 11 bases and J by 2 bases, with 20 bases of the junction left unmatched. The germline CDR1 and CDR2 sequences are SNHLY and FYNNEI. The CDR3 DNA sequence: TGTGCCGGGAGGAGAGGACAGGGTTTTTCGTTCCCCTACGAGCAGTACTTC. It encodes CAGRRGQGFSFPYEQYF.